These 11 T cell receptor beta chains were sequenced from one sample in a study of blood T cells in healthy people across ages. A second PCR, run for about 7 to 11 cycles, used a sample-barcoded 5' primer plus a J-beta primer mix. TCRdb re-called the 5' RACE reads with MiXCR, one entry per CDR3 protein. Here the sample spans hundreds of thousands of distinct CDR3 sequences, 40% to 50% being singletons. The sample comprised blood. These TCRs come from a man in his fifties or sixties in good health.

The chain is built from TRBV5-1 and TRBJ2-2; 9 bases agree with TRBD1. This CDR3 is built from 16 residues. Per germline, CDR1 SGHRS and CDR2 YFSETQ. V shed 2 bases, J shed 6 bases, and the junction held 8 bases outside the gene matches. As DNA, the CDR3 is TGCGCCAGCAGCTTTGCGGGACAGGGCCTATCCGGGGAGCTGTTTTTT. It specifies CASSFAGQGLSGELFF. Using reference TRBV5-1 and TRBJ2-2 for the parts outside the CDR3, the full variable domain is KAGVTQTPRYLIKTRGQQVTLSCSPISGHRSVSWYQQTPGQGLQFLFEYFSETQRNKGNFPGRFSGRQFSNSRSEMNVSTLELGDSALYLCASSFAGQGLSGELFFGEGSRLTVL.

The CDR3 DNA is TGTGCCAGCAGCTTAGCGGGCGGGGCAACCGGGGAGCTGTTTTTT. Encoded protein: CASSLAGGATGELFF. The rearrangement uses TRBV7-2 and TRBJ2-2, with TRBD2 as a possible D gene (6 bases). The germline gives CDR1 SGHTA, CDR2 FQGNSA. The CDR3 consists of 15 residues. Trimming took off 0 bases at V and 5 bases at J, with 10 bases between the two ends.

This clonotype came up a few times. The J gene is TRBJ1-4, the V gene TRBV2; D call uncertain. CDR1 is SNHLY and CDR2 is FYNNEI in the germline V gene. The CDR3 consists of 13 residues. The germline V and J ends were trimmed by 7 bases and 5 bases, with 11 bases remaining between them. CDR3 sequence: CASKRQWNEKLFF. In DNA, the CDR3 is TGTGCCAGCAAGCGGCAGTGGAATGAAAAACTGTTTTTT.

With regard to this clonotype: With a much larger clone just one base away, this may be a read error. The J gene is TRBJ2-4, the V gene TRBV6-5; tentatively, D is TRBD1 (6 bases). TRBJ2-7 explains the end of the DNA better; the J call may be wrong. Germline CDR1 MNHEY, CDR2 SVGAGI. This CDR3 has 12 residues. CDR3 nucleotides: TGTACCAGCAGTGGACAGACCTACGAGCAGTACTTC. Its translation is CTSSGQTYEQYF.

The rearrangement links TRBV19 to TRBJ1-6; 8 nucleotides align to TRBD1. The germline V gene encodes CDR1 LNHDA and CDR2 SQIVND (reference sequence). The length of the CDR3 is 13 residues. The V and J ends lost 5 bases and 10 bases, in that order; junction bases with no gene match: 4. CDR3 in amino acids: CASSQGASSPLHF. In DNA, the CDR3 is TGTGCCAGTAGTCAGGGGGCAAGCTCACCCCTCCACTTT.

The gene calls are TRBV4-3 and TRBJ2-2; unclear D gene. Looked up from germline, CDR1 is LGHNA and CDR2 is YSLEER. This CDR3 has 15 amino acids. Trimming cost V 0 bases and J 15 bases, with 20 bases left between them. The chain's CDR3 is CASSQEDGNTGEMFF. The CDR3 DNA sequence: TGCGCCAGCAGCCAAGAGGATGGTAACACCGGCGAGATGTTTTTT.

The genes are TRBV27 and TRBJ2-3; the match to TRBD2 covers 16 bases. This CDR3 has 18 residues. Per germline, CDR1 MNHEY and CDR2 SMNVEV (reference sequence). Germline trimming cut 6 bases from V and 4 bases from J; bases unmatched to any gene: 10. The DNA of the CDR3 is TGTGCCAGCAGCTCGCCACCCGGGACTAGCGGGGGGGCAGATACGCAGTATTTT. It yields the protein CASSSPPGTSGGADTQYF.

About this clonotype: With a much larger clone just one base away, this may be a read error. CDR3 residues: CASIFDARGGYTF. As DNA, the CDR3 is TGTGCCAGCATCTTCGACGCAAGGGGTGGCTACACCTTC. The J gene is TRBJ1-2, the V gene TRBV5-6; a weak D match, TRBD1 (5 bases). Per germline, CDR1 SGHDT and CDR2 YYEEEE. The CDR3 has 13 amino acids. The V and J ends lost 6 bases and 7 bases respectively, with 16 bases between them.

This clonotype occurred once. A read error is possible here, since a much larger clone lies one base away. The genes are TRBV12-3 or TRBV12-4 and TRBJ2-1, with D maybe TRBD1 (5 bases). The CDR3 is 13 amino acids. V lost 4 bases and J 10 bases, leaving 14 bases between the germline ends. The CDR3 DNA follows: TGTGCCAGCAGTTATGGGGCTTCCTACGAGCAGTTCTTC. Translation: CASSYGASYEQFF.

This chain connects TRBV27 to TRBJ1-4; 8 positions match TRBD1. With 3 bases clipped from V and 8 bases from J, the junction kept 5 bases outside the gene matches. CDR1 and CDR2 from the germline V gene are MNHEY and SMNVEV (reference sequence). The CDR3 loop spans 14 amino acids. DNA of the CDR3: TGTGCCAGCAGTTTTCAGGGGGCTCGGGAAAAACTGTTTTTT. Protein product: CASSFQGAREKLFF.

The rearrangement joins TRBV6-5 to TRBJ2-1; 13 nucleotides line up with TRBD2. V lost 7 bases and J lost 7; bases outside the gene matches: 4. CDR1 MNHEY and CDR2 SVGAGI come from the germline V gene. The CDR3 has 14 amino acids. Written as DNA, the CDR3 is TGTGCCAGCACGACTAGCGGGAGGCCGAATGAGCAGTTCTTC. This codes for CASTTSGRPNEQFF.